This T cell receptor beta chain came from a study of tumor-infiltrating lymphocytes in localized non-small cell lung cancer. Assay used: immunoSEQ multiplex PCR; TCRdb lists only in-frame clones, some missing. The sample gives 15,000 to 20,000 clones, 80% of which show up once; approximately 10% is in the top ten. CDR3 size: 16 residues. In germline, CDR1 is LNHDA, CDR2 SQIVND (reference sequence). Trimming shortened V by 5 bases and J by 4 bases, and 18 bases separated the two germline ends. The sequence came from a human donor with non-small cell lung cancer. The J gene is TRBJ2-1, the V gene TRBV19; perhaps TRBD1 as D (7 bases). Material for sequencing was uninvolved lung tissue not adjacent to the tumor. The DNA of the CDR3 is TGTGCCAGTAGTGGGGCAGGGGGGAATTCATACAATGAGCAGTTCTTC. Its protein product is CASSGAGGNSYNEQFF. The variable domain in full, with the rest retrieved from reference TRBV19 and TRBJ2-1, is DGGITQSPKYLFRKEGQNVTLSCEQNLNHDAMYWYRQDPGQGLRLIYYSQIVNDFQKGDIAEGYSVSREKKESFPLTVTSAQKNPTAFYLCASSGAGGNSYNEQFFGPGTRLTVL.